This passage covers 28 T cell receptor beta chains from one sample sequenced in a study of T cell responses to AZD1222 COVID-19 vaccine. Clones were sequenced by immunoSEQ multiplex PCR, and TCRdb holds only the in-frame ones, with some missing. The table includes around 130,000 clones, 80% to 90% detected once. The specimen was peripheral blood, collected on day 0 of AZD1222 vaccination. The receptors stem from an adult in good health.

V gene TRBV5-1 combines with J gene TRBJ2-3; the D call may be TRBD1 or TRBD2 (5 bases each). The CDR3 length is 14 residues. In germline, CDR1 is SGHRS, CDR2 YFSETQ. Trimming removed 2 bases at V and 6 bases at J, with 13 bases between. CDR3 nucleotide sequence: TGCGCCAGCAGCTTAGGTTTTGAGGGGGATACGCAGTATTTT. It is translated as CASSLGFEGDTQYF. The complete variable domain, with remaining parts taken from reference TRBV5-1 and TRBJ2-3, reads KAGVTQTPRYLIKTRGQQVTLSCSPISGHRSVSWYQQTPGQGLQFLFEYFSETQRNKGNFPGRFSGRQFSNSRSEMNVSTLELGDSALYLCASSLGFEGDTQYFGPGTRLTVL.

This clone was seen once. V usage is TRBV18 and J usage is TRBJ2-7, with 11 bases lining up with TRBD1. This CDR3 has 13 residues. CDR1 and CDR2 (germline): KGHSH, LQKENI. With V trimmed by 3 bases and J by 8 bases, 3 bases remained unmatched. The CDR3 bases are TGTGCCAGCTCACCGGGACAGGGGGATCAGCAGTACTTC. Amino acid sequence: CASSPGQGDQQYF. The variable domain in full, with the rest retrieved from reference TRBV18 and TRBJ2-7, is NAGVMQNPRHLVRRRGQEARLRCSPMKGHSHVYWYRQLPEEGLKFMVYLQKENIIDESGMPKERFSAEFPKEGPSILRIQQVVRGDSAAYFCASSPGQGDQQYFGPGTRLTVT.

The chain joins TRBV30 to TRBJ2-7; 8 nucleotides align to TRBD1. With V trimmed by 4 bases and J by 4 bases, 9 bases remained unmatched. The germline V gene encodes CDR1 GTSNPN and CDR2 SVGIG (reference sequence). The CDR3 extends over 14 amino acids. The CDR3 spells CAWTQDRVTYEQYF. The CDR3 bases are TGTGCCTGGACCCAGGACAGGGTAACTTACGAGCAGTACTTC.

The genes are TRBV7-2 and TRBJ2-7, with D uncertain. V dropped 3 bases and J dropped 3 bases, with 6 bases sitting between them. Germline V gene data show CDR1 as SGHTA and CDR2 as FQGNSA. The CDR3 contains 12 residues. CDR3 DNA: TGTGCCAGCAGCTTCGACCGCTACGAGCAGTACTTC. Its protein product is CASSFDRYEQYF.

This sequence joins TRBV6-5 and TRBJ1-5, with 7 bases matching TRBD1. J lost 2 bases, V lost 7 bases, and 8 bases had no gene match. The CDR3 runs 15 residues. Germline V gene sequence: CDR1 MNHEY, CDR2 SVGAGI. The CDR3 DNA is TGTGCCAGCATGGGACAGAAAATGGGCAATCAGCCCCAGCATTTT. This gives the protein CASMGQKMGNQPQHF.

This chain connects TRBV21-1 to TRBJ2-2; the table calls TRBD1, which could not be checked here. TRBV21-1 is flagged as a pseudogene. The CDR3 sequence is 15 residues long. CDR3 sequence: CASSNRDRVTGELFF. CDR3 sequence (DNA): TGTGCCAGCAGCAACCGGGACAGGGTAACCGGGGAGCTGTTTTTT.

The chain employs TRBV5-8 and TRBJ2-6, with a possible D match to TRBD1 (6 bases). The V gene lost 1 base and the J gene lost 2 bases, with 7 bases spanning the gap. CDR3 size: 15 residues. Per the germline V gene, CDR1 is SGHTS and CDR2 is YDEGEE. The CDR3 nucleotides read TGTGCCAGCAGCTTGTGGGGGCCTGGGGCCAACGTCCTGACTTTC. Its protein is CASSLWGPGANVLTF.

This chain connects TRBV6-1 to TRBJ2-7; D perhaps matches TRBD1 (6 bases). The CDR3 runs to 14 residues. Per germline, CDR1 MNHNS and CDR2 SASEGT. Trimming removed 1 base at V and 2 bases at J, with 9 bases between. This CDR3 is CASSEGPGAYEQYF. The DNA of the CDR3 is TGTGCCAGCAGTGAAGGGCCAGGGGCCTACGAGCAGTACTTC.

This chain uses TRBV24-1 with TRBJ1-2; perhaps TRBD1 as D (6 bases). The CDR3 sequence is 18 residues long. V gave up 3 bases and J gave up 4 bases, with 23 bases separating them. From germline, CDR1 is KGHDR and CDR2 SFDVKD. DNA for the CDR3: TGTGCCACCAGTGATGAGGGGGTGGGGACATCGGCCCCCTATGGCTACACCTTC. As protein: CATSDEGVGTSAPYGYTF.

This chain uses TRBV6-2 or TRBV6-3 with TRBJ1-1; tentative D call: TRBD1 (6 bases). CDR1 and CDR2 from the germline V gene are MNHEY and SVGEGT. The CDR3 sequence is 15 residues long. Trimming shortened V by 2 bases and J by 1 base, and 11 bases separated the two germline ends. CDR3 in DNA: TGTGCCAGCAGTTACCTGCCGGGGGCGAACACTGAAGCTTTCTTT. Protein sequence: CASSYLPGANTEAFF.

The chain uses TRBV30 and TRBJ2-7; D is possibly TRBD2 (5 bases). The germline gives CDR1 GTSNPN, CDR2 SVGIG (reference sequence). The CDR3 sequence is 11 residues long. V gave up 0 bases and J gave up 6 bases, with 6 bases separating them. The CDR3 sequence: CAWSVGGEQYF. The CDR3 region has the DNA TGTGCCTGGAGTGTAGGAGGCGAGCAGTACTTC.

This clone turned up a few times. The junction and the germline gene differ at one end; a read error may be behind it. CDR3 sequence: CASSRQKKEGAHF. The CDR3 nucleotides are TGTGCCAGCAGCCGACAAAAAAAAGAGGGTGCGCATTTT. This chain joins TRBV4-2 and TRBJ1-3; no clear D. CDR3 length: 13 amino acids. Germline lookup yields CDR1 LGHNA and CDR2 YNFKEQ.

The chain links TRBV10-3 to TRBJ1-2, with TRBD1 identical over 9 bases. The CDR3 contains 14 residues. V was clipped by 6 bases and J by 4 bases; unmatched bases: 6. Germline assignment: CDR1 ENHRY and CDR2 SYGVKD. DNA for the CDR3: TGTGCCATCAGCCTGGGACAGGGAAGCTATGGCTACACCTTC. Protein product: CAISLGQGSYGYTF.

V is TRBV30 and J is TRBJ2-7, with 7 nucleotides matching TRBD1. V was clipped by 3 bases and J by 7 bases; unmatched bases: 6. Germline CDR1 is GTSNPN and CDR2 is SVGIG (reference sequence). The CDR3 consists of 12 residues. For the CDR3, the DNA is TGTGCCTGGAGCGTCGCAGGGGGTGAGCAGTACTTC. This codes for CAWSVAGGEQYF.

The gene calls are TRBV7-3 and TRBJ2-1, with 9 bases lining up with TRBD1. V lost 3 bases and J lost 5; bases outside the gene matches: 5. The length of the CDR3 is 15 residues. Germline V gene data show CDR1 as SGHTA and CDR2 as FQGTGA. The DNA of the CDR3 is TGTGCCAGCAGCTTGGGACAGGGTATTCACAATGAGCAGTTCTTC. Translating gives CASSLGQGIHNEQFF.

This rearrangement joins TRBV6-5 to TRBJ1-1, with D tentatively TRBD1 (6 bases). Between the trimmed V and J ends, which lost 7 bases and 1 base, there was a span of 13 bases. The germline gives CDR1 MNHEY, CDR2 SVGAGI. This CDR3 comprises 14 residues. The CDR3 sequence: CASTDDRRNTEAFF. CDR3 DNA: TGTGCCAGCACCGACGACAGGAGGAACACTGAAGCTTTCTTT.

The chain uses TRBV2 and TRBJ2-5; 7 bases are shared with TRBD1. The V segment lost 5 bases and the J segment 4 bases; nucleotides outside the gene matches: 4. Germline V CDR1 and CDR2: SNHLY, FYNNEI. This CDR3 is 13 amino acids long. CDR3 sequence: CASSWGQIETQYF. The CDR3, as DNA: TGTGCCAGCAGTTGGGGACAGATAGAGACCCAGTACTTC.

The J gene is TRBJ2-7, the V gene TRBV27; 11 bases match TRBD2. J was trimmed by 3 bases and V by 4 bases; bases with no gene match: 8. The germline gives CDR1 MNHEY, CDR2 SMNVEV (reference sequence). This CDR3 has 16 residues. Here the CDR3 reads CASSWTGTSGFYEQYF. The CDR3 nucleotides read TGTGCCAGCAGTTGGACCGGGACTAGCGGATTCTACGAGCAGTACTTC.

The rearrangement links TRBV6-5 to TRBJ1-2; D unclear. Trimming took 2 bases from V and 6 from J, leaving 4 bases between them. Germline lookup yields CDR1 MNHEY and CDR2 SVGAGI. This CDR3 is 11 amino acids long. Written as DNA, the CDR3 is TGTGCCAGCAGTTACGGGGATGGCTACACCTTC. As protein: CASSYGDGYTF.

This sequence joins TRBV7-9 and TRBJ1-1; 8 nucleotides align to TRBD1. The CDR3 extends over 16 amino acids. Looked up from germline, CDR1 is SEHNR and CDR2 is FQNEAQ (reference sequence). J lost 2 bases, V lost 3 bases, and 8 bases had no gene match. The CDR3 reads CASSFFMGQENTEAFF. The CDR3 nucleotides are TGTGCCAGCAGCTTCTTCATGGGACAGGAAAACACTGAAGCTTTCTTT.

The gene calls are TRBV7-2 and TRBJ2-7; 9 positions agree with TRBD1. V lost 5 bases and J lost 3; bases outside the gene matches: 5. Germline V gene lookup returns CDR1 SGHTA and CDR2 FQGNSA. This CDR3 comprises 14 residues. The CDR3 region has the DNA TGTGCCAGCAGCCCACAGGGGGCCATCTACGAGCAGTACTTC. It codes for CASSPQGAIYEQYF.

The rearrangement links TRBV5-4 to TRBJ2-7; D might be TRBD1 (6 bases). Deletions cut 3 bases from V and 2 bases from J, with 21 bases between. CDR3 size: 17 residues. Germline-derived CDR1 and CDR2 are SGHNT and YYREEE (reference sequence). The CDR3 sequence: CASSSPPAPGQTYEQYF. The CDR3 nucleotides are TGTGCCAGCAGCTCCCCTCCGGCCCCCGGACAGACCTACGAGCAGTACTTC.

The rearrangement links TRBV27 to TRBJ2-4; weak D call: TRBD1 (7 bases). V lost 7 bases, J lost 10 bases, and 20 bases lay in between. The CDR3 length is 14 residues. Germline V lookup: CDR1 MNHEY, CDR2 SMNVEV (reference sequence). CDR3: CASNRQGGTGIQYF. In nucleotides, the CDR3 is TGTGCCAGCAACCGACAGGGCGGGACTGGTATTCAGTACTTC.

V and J are TRBV11-3 and TRBJ2-7; perhaps D is TRBD1 or TRBD2 (6 bases each). Germline V gives CDR1 SGHNT, CDR2 YENEEA. V was cut by 5 bases and J by 7 bases, with 15 bases left in between. The CDR3 totals 13 residues. The CDR3 DNA follows: TGTGCCAGCAGCGGAACAGGGACTCCAGAGCAGTACTTC. Translated, it gives CASSGTGTPEQYF.

This clone has a single count. The CDR3 bases are TGTGCCAGTAGTATCGGTCATAGGGCTAGCGGGAGGTTACCCTACGAGCAGTACTTC. Translated: CASSIGHRASGRLPYEQYF. V usage is TRBV19 and J usage is TRBJ2-7; 11 bases align to TRBD2. With V trimmed by 3 bases and J by 2 bases, 15 bases remained unmatched. Germline assignment: CDR1 LNHDA and CDR2 SQIVND (reference sequence). This CDR3 contains 19 residues.

V gene TRBV12-3 or TRBV12-4 combines with J gene TRBJ2-7, with D possibly TRBD2 on 5 matching bases. This CDR3 contains 13 residues. The germline V and J ends were trimmed by 5 bases and 0 bases, with 8 bases remaining between them. The CDR3 sequence: CASSREDSYEQYF. CDR3 in DNA: TGTGCCAGCAGTCGGGAAGACTCCTACGAGCAGTACTTC.

This chain connects TRBV12-3 or TRBV12-4 to TRBJ1-1; no clear D. The length of the CDR3 is 13 residues. Trimming stripped 3 bases from V and 2 bases from J, with 7 bases between. The CDR3 DNA follows: TGTGCCAGCAGTTTGTCGCAAAACACTGAAGCTTTCTTT. This encodes CASSLSQNTEAFF.

There are a few counts of this clone. V gene TRBV7-9 combines with J gene TRBJ1-5, with TRBD1 identical over 9 bases. The germline CDR1 and CDR2 sequences are SEHNR and FQNEAQ (reference sequence). The CDR3 extends over 13 amino acids. Unmatched junction bases numbered 6, after V lost 6 bases and J lost 9 bases. The CDR3 DNA reads TGTGCCAGCAGAAGGACAGGGGATGGGCCCCAGCATTTT. It translates to CASRRTGDGPQHF.